These 26 T cell receptor beta chains share one sample of origin, sequenced in a study of shared clonotypes between healthy human individuals. The method was immunoSEQ multiplex PCR; TCRdb's version includes in-frame clones alone and lacks a portion of them. The data show 2 million to 2.5 million clones, roughly 92% seen once. Input material: naive CD4+ T cells from PBMCs. Subset in this sample: CD45RA+ positively selected. The receptors come from a man younger than 35 in good health. Some clones in this sample may be carry-over from other donors' samples.

In nucleotides, the CDR3 is TGTGCCAGCAGCTTAGGGGGCGGCCGCACAGATACGCAGTATTTT. It encodes CASSLGGGRTDTQYF. The V and J genes are TRBV7-3 and TRBJ2-3, with D possibly matching TRBD1 (6 bases). Trimming took 2 bases from V and 1 from J, leaving 10 bases between them. Germline-derived CDR1 and CDR2 are SGHTA and FQGTGA. CDR3 length: 15 residues.

The chain employs TRBV29-1 and TRBJ2-3; TRBD2 is a possible D gene (5 bases). This CDR3 is 12 amino acids long. CDR1 and CDR2 (germline): SQVTM, ANQGSEA. The V end lost 7 bases, the J end lost 4 bases, and 12 bases lay between the germline ends. The CDR3 sequence: CSAILEADTQYF. Written as DNA, the CDR3 is TGCAGCGCTATTTTGGAGGCAGATACGCAGTATTTT.

The DNA of the CDR3 is TGTGCCAGCAGCGGATACCAGGGACGCCGAGGGATGAACACTGAAGCTTTCTTT. Amino acids: CASSGYQGRRGMNTEAFF. The chain has TRBV5-5 and TRBJ1-1; possibly TRBD1 for D (5 bases). This CDR3 comprises 18 residues. V dropped 4 bases and J dropped 0 bases, with 22 bases sitting between them. Germline V gene data show CDR1 as SGHKS and CDR2 as YYEKEE (reference sequence). Full variable domain (rest looked up from reference TRBV5-5 and TRBJ1-1): DAGVTQSPTHLIKTRGQQVTLRCSPISGHKSVSWYQQVLGQGPQFIFQYYEKEERGRGNFPDRFSARQFPNYSSELNVNALLLGDSALYLCASSGYQGRRGMNTEAFFGQGTRLTVV.

With regard to this clone: The same CDR3 also results from other DNA sequences found in this sample. The V and J genes are TRBV7-9 and TRBJ2-5; TRBD1 might be the D (6 bases). The germline V and J ends were trimmed by 4 bases and 5 bases, with 11 bases remaining between them. Germline V gene lookup returns CDR1 SEHNR and CDR2 FQNEAQ (reference sequence). This CDR3 spans 13 amino acids. CDR3 residues: CASSSQGRETQYF. CDR3 DNA sequence: TGTGCCAGCAGCTCACAGGGTAGGGAGACCCAGTACTTC. Combining the CDR3 with reference TRBV7-9 and TRBJ2-5 gives the whole variable domain DTGVSQNPRHKITKRGQNVTFRCDPISEHNRLYWYRQTLGQGPEFLTYFQNEAQLEKSRLLSDRFSAERPKGSFSTLEIQRTEQGDSAMYLCASSSQGRETQYFGPGTRLLVL.

The V and J genes are TRBV28 and TRBJ1-2; 7 bases align to TRBD1. The trim removed 4 bases at V and 8 bases at J, leaving 13 bases unmatched. Germline V gene sequence: CDR1 MDHEN, CDR2 SYDVKM. This CDR3 region has 15 residues. The CDR3, as DNA: TGTGCCAGCAGTTCGACAGGGAGATGGACTAGCGGCTACACCTTC. Translation gives CASSSTGRWTSGYTF.

The V gene is TRBV6-5, the J gene TRBJ1-5; unclear D gene. This CDR3 contains 15 residues. The V end lost 5 bases, the J end lost 0 bases, and 11 bases lay between the germline ends. Per germline, CDR1 MNHEY and CDR2 SVGAGI. CDR3 coding DNA: TGTGCCAGCAGTCCCAGAGGGTATAGCAATCAGCCCCAGCATTTT. Protein sequence: CASSPRGYSNQPQHF.

The V call is TRBV28, the J call TRBJ1-1; no firm D call. Germline CDR1 and CDR2: MDHEN and SYDVKM. The CDR3 consists of 14 residues. The V gene lost 6 bases and the J gene lost 1 base, with 12 bases spanning the gap. DNA for the CDR3: TGTGCCAGCAGGAGTTTCAACGCGAACACTGAAGCTTTCTTT. Protein product: CASRSFNANTEAFF.

This chain uses TRBV7-2 with TRBJ2-5; D possibly uses TRBD1 or TRBD2 (5 bases each). From germline, CDR1 is SGHTA and CDR2 FQGNSA. The CDR3 consists of 14 residues. V lost 5 bases to trimming and J lost 1 base, with 11 bases between them. CDR3 loop: CASSQGRTQETQYF. DNA of the CDR3: TGTGCCAGCAGCCAGGGACGGACCCAAGAGACCCAGTACTTC.

Note on this clone: This specimen includes other DNA sequences encoding the same CDR3. The CDR3 loop reads CASSLDHSYEQYF. CDR3 bases: TGTGCCAGCAGCTTGGACCACTCCTACGAGCAGTACTTC. The V gene is TRBV7-2, the J gene TRBJ2-7; no clear D. The CDR3 has 13 residues. The germline V gene encodes CDR1 SGHTA and CDR2 FQGNSA. V lost 3 bases, J lost 0 bases, and 6 bases lay in between.

This sequence joins TRBV7-2 and TRBJ1-1; D perhaps matches TRBD1 (6 bases). Between the trimmed V and J ends, which lost 5 bases and 1 base, there was a span of 17 bases. This CDR3 comprises 16 residues. CDR1 and CDR2 (germline): SGHTA, FQGNSA. This chain's CDR3 is CASSQLQGGWNTEAFF. The CDR3 DNA is TGTGCCAGCAGCCAATTACAGGGTGGGTGGAACACTGAAGCTTTCTTT.

V and J are TRBV5-1 and TRBJ2-5; D might be TRBD1 (5 bases). The ends were cut back, 4 bases at V and 2 bases at J, with 9 bases in the middle. This CDR3 comprises 13 residues. Looked up from germline, CDR1 is SGHRS and CDR2 is YFSETQ. CDR3 amino acids: CASSGDRQETQYF. The CDR3 DNA is TGCGCCAGCAGCGGAGACAGACAAGAGACCCAGTACTTC.

This chain connects TRBV10-3 to TRBJ1-1, with unresolved D. This CDR3 spans 14 amino acids. Germline lookup yields CDR1 ENHRY and CDR2 SYGVKD. V was clipped by 0 bases and J by 1 base, with 6 bases between them. The CDR3 nucleotides read TGTGCCATCAGTGAGTCGAGGGAGAACACTGAAGCTTTCTTT. Translated, it gives CAISESRENTEAFF.

The CDR3 loop reads CASSGGTRGLGNTIYF. CDR3 in DNA: TGTGCCAGCAGTGGAGGGACCAGGGGCCTTGGAAACACCATATATTTT. V and J are TRBV6-1 and TRBJ1-3; TRBD1 might be the D (6 bases). CDR1 is MNHNS, CDR2 SASEGT, per germline. V lost 4 bases to trimming and J lost 3 bases, with 16 bases between them. The CDR3 loop spans 16 amino acids.

This clone was seen a single time. This sample includes further DNA sequences coding for the same CDR3. This chain links TRBV5-1 with TRBJ1-2; D not certain. The CDR3 runs to 12 residues. Germline CDR1 reads SGHRS; CDR2 reads YFSETQ. Trimming took 4 bases from V and 5 from J, leaving 9 bases between them. As DNA, the CDR3 is TGCGCCAGCAGCCCAGAGGGTTATGGCTACACCTTC. Translation: CASSPEGYGYTF.

For this clone: The identical CDR3 is also encoded by other nucleotide sequences in the sample. V usage is TRBV28 and J usage is TRBJ1-1; no clear D. Trimming left V 3 bases short and J 1 base short, with 3 bases between. Germline CDR1 MDHEN, CDR2 SYDVKM. The CDR3 spans 12 residues. This CDR3 is CASSFGNTEAFF. The CDR3 DNA follows: TGTGCCAGCAGTTTTGGGAACACTGAAGCTTTCTTT.

A word on this clone: The sample contains more than one DNA sequence encoding this CDR3. In nucleotides, the CDR3 is TGTGCCAGCTCACCGGACAGGGGAAACACTGAAGCTTTCTTT. It is translated as CASSPDRGNTEAFF. The chain couples TRBV18 to TRBJ1-1; 9 bases are shared with TRBD1. The CDR3 covers 14 residues. Germline loops: CDR1 KGHSH, CDR2 LQKENI. J gave up 2 bases and V 3 bases, and 1 base lay outside the gene matches.

The V call is TRBV19, the J call TRBJ1-4; 12 bases align to TRBD1. The V and J ends lost 5 bases and 8 bases, in that order; junction bases with no gene match: 6. Germline CDR1 is LNHDA and CDR2 is SQIVND (reference sequence). This CDR3 is 15 amino acids long. CDR3 coding DNA: TGTGCCAGTAGTGCTCCCGGGACAGGGGGCGAAAAACTGTTTTTT. This translates into CASSAPGTGGEKLFF. The full variable domain, completed using reference TRBV19 and TRBJ1-4, is DGGITQSPKYLFRKEGQNVTLSCEQNLNHDAMYWYRQDPGQGLRLIYYSQIVNDFQKGDIAEGYSVSREKKESFPLTVTSAQKNPTAFYLCASSAPGTGGEKLFFGSGTQLSVL.

V and J are TRBV7-3 and TRBJ2-7; D possibly corresponds to TRBD1 (6 bases). The CDR3 extends over 13 amino acids. V lost 5 bases and J 3 bases, leaving 11 bases between the germline ends. The germline gives CDR1 SGHTA, CDR2 FQGTGA. CDR3 nucleotides: TGTGCCAGCAGCCCCAGGGACAACTACGAGCAGTACTTC. Translated: CASSPRDNYEQYF.

This clone was seen a few times. Other DNA sequences from this sample encode an identical CDR3 as well. The chain recombines TRBV5-1 with TRBJ1-5; D is unresolved. CDR1 is SGHRS and CDR2 is YFSETQ in the germline V gene. The V end lost 0 bases, the J end lost 3 bases, and 7 bases lay between the germline ends. The CDR3 sequence is 14 residues long. The CDR3 DNA reads TGCGCCAGCAGCTTGGACAGCCCCAATCAGCCCCAGCATTTT. Translating it yields CASSLDSPNQPQHF.

V is TRBV9 and J is TRBJ2-7; D may be TRBD2 (7 bases). The CDR3 contains 15 residues. Trimming removed 3 bases at V and 5 bases at J, with 18 bases between. The V gene's germline CDR1 is SGDLS and CDR2 YYNGEE. This CDR3 reads CASSGGGGSFDEQYF. For the CDR3, the DNA is TGTGCCAGCAGCGGAGGGGGAGGGTCGTTCGACGAGCAGTACTTC.

With regard to this clone: The same CDR3 can be traced to other DNA sequences in this sample. The chain couples TRBV5-1 to TRBJ2-5; 7 nucleotides line up with TRBD1. The V gene end was trimmed by 7 bases and the J gene end by 0 bases; junction bases not matched to a gene: 3. The CDR3 runs 13 residues. Looked up from germline, CDR1 is SGHRS and CDR2 is YFSETQ. In nucleotides, the CDR3 is TGCGCCAGCGCAGGGACAGACCAAGAGACCCAGTACTTC. Translating it yields CASAGTDQETQYF.

With respect to this clone: Other nucleotide sequences in the sample specify the same CDR3. The chain has TRBV5-1 and TRBJ2-5, with TRBD1 as a possible D gene (6 bases). The V end lost 0 bases, the J end lost 0 bases, and 9 bases lay between the germline ends. Germline V lookup: CDR1 SGHRS, CDR2 YFSETQ. The CDR3 loop spans 15 amino acids. As DNA, the CDR3 is TGCGCCAGCAGCTTGGGACAGGCGTACCAAGAGACCCAGTACTTC. It encodes CASSLGQAYQETQYF.

This clone was counted a single time. The chain joins TRBV6-1 to TRBJ2-1; D uncertain. V lost 6 bases, J lost 0 bases, and 12 bases lay in between. Germline V CDR1 and CDR2: MNHNS, SASEGT. The length of the CDR3 is 15 residues. CDR3 nucleotide sequence: TGTGCCAGCAGGCCCCAGTGGGACTCCTACAATGAGCAGTTCTTC. Protein: CASRPQWDSYNEQFF.

The chain uses TRBV6-6 and TRBJ2-7; D not resolved. The CDR3 loop spans 13 amino acids. Trimming took 6 bases from V and 2 from J, leaving 11 bases between them. CDR1 is MNHNY, CDR2 SVGAGI, per germline (reference sequence). CDR3 residues: CASSRNTAYEQYF. DNA of the CDR3: TGTGCCAGCAGCCGGAACACAGCCTACGAGCAGTACTTC.

The chain combines TRBV5-1 with TRBJ1-1, with 10 bases that match TRBD1. This CDR3 has 15 amino acids. After removal of 0 bases from V and 11 bases from J, the junction contained 10 bases not matched to a gene. Germline lookup yields CDR1 SGHRS and CDR2 YFSETQ. The chain's CDR3 is CASSLERQGASVAFF. The DNA of the CDR3 is TGCGCCAGCAGCTTGGAACGACAGGGGGCCTCGGTGGCTTTCTTT.

A single count supports this clone. The chain is built from TRBV5-5 and TRBJ2-5; D gene ambiguous. Germline V gives CDR1 SGHKS, CDR2 YYEKEE (reference sequence). V lost 1 base and J lost 1, with 14 bases in between. The CDR3 is made up of 16 amino acids. The CDR3 protein is CASSLLPKVFQETQYF. CDR3 bases: TGTGCCAGCAGCTTGTTACCGAAGGTATTCCAAGAGACCCAGTACTTC.